This T cell receptor (beta chain) was recovered during a study of blood T cells in healthy people across ages. A second PCR of about 7 to 11 cycles used a sample-barcoded 5' primer and a J-beta primer mix. CDR3-containing paired-end reads numbered at least 3 million in each sample. TCRdb called the 5' RACE reads again in MiXCR, with one record for every CDR3 protein. The sample records more than 700,000 distinct CDR3 sequences, about 55% being singletons. V shed 3 bases, J shed 7 bases, and the junction held 5 bases outside the gene matches. CDR1 and CDR2 (germline): KGHDR, SFDVKD. The CDR3 consists of 15 residues.

The material sequenced was blood. This chain links TRBV24-1 with TRBJ2-1; 10 positions match TRBD1. The receptor's source is a man aged 80 or over in good health. This chain's CDR3 is CATSDGTGVRNEQFF. The CDR3 DNA reads TGTGCCACCAGTGATGGGACAGGGGTTCGGAATGAGCAGTTCTTC.